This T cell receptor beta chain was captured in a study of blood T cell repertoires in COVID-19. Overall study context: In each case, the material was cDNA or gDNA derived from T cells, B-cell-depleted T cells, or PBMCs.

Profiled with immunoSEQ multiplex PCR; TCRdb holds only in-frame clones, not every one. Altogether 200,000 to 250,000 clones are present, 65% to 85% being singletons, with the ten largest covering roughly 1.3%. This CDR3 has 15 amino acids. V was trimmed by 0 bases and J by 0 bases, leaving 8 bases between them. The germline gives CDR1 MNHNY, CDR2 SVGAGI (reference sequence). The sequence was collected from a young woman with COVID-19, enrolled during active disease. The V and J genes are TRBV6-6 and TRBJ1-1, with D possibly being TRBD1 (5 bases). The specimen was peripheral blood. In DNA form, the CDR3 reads TGTGCCAGCAGTTACTCGGGGGGATTGAACACTGAAGCTTTCTTT. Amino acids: CASSYSGGLNTEAFF.